This TCR beta chain derives from a study of neoadjuvant nivolumab and ipilimumab in lung cancer. General observations from the study: Only two of four nivolumab-treated tumors gained richness and clonality by surgery.

Measured with immunoSEQ multiplex PCR; TCRdb has only the in-frame clones, and not every one. The profile shows approximately 29,000 clones, 65% to 85% of them singletons. With respect to this clone: Its antigen is still unknown.

Germline-derived CDR1 and CDR2 are KGHSH and LQKENI. With 1 base removed from V and 2 bases from J, the gap between germline ends came to 12 bases. The CDR3 length is 15 residues. The sequenced sample was tumor tissue, obtained after neoadjuvant nivolumab, alone or with ipilimumab, at or shortly before surgery. The sequence came from an adult with non-small cell lung cancer. This chain joins TRBV18 and TRBJ2-7; perhaps TRBD1 as D (6 bases). The CDR3 sequence: CASSPQSTGPYEQYF. CDR3 bases: TGTGCCAGCTCACCACAAAGTACAGGGCCCTACGAGCAGTACTTC.